This T cell receptor beta chain came from a study of response to subunit inactivated influenza vaccine. Overall study results and limits: Authors suggested few new T cells are recruited by each seasonal influenza vaccination.

Using its own MiXCR run on the RT-PCR reads, TCRdb lists one record per CDR3 protein. The top ten clones hold approximately 7% of a sample with around 710,000 distinct CDR3 sequences, about 15% of them seen once. Of note for this clonotype: Its antigen remains unidentified.

Specimen: PBMCs from blood, collected around 15 days before vaccination. The origin of this receptor is a middle-aged man who received an inactivated influenza vaccine.

CDR3 coding DNA: TGCAGTGCCCCCGGGACGGTTAACACTGAAGCTTTCTTT. It encodes CSAPGTVNTEAFF. V and J are TRBV20-1 and TRBJ1-1; tentatively, D is TRBD1 (5 bases). The length of the CDR3 is 13 residues. Trimming took 6 bases from V and 2 from J, leaving 13 bases between them. Germline loops: CDR1 DFQATT, CDR2 SNEGSKA (reference sequence).